These T cell receptor beta chains were read from a single sample in a study of T cell clones after liver transplantation. This table comes from immunoSEQ multiplex PCR, and its TCRdb copy is limited to in-frame clones, with some not included. The table includes tens of thousands of clones, 92% detected once. The source material was CD4+ T cells from blood, sampled approximately 27 months after liver transplant. Receptors originate from a human patient who received a liver transplant. Certain T cells may be donor cells from the graft. Both conserved end residues are part of each CDR3. The order of the fields is J gene, clone size, V gene, D gene, CDR3 DNA, CDR3 protein. A D gene is named only where the DNA matches it firmly. Some rows mark clone size as missing; the rest say once, few, many or name a class of expanded clone.

J: TRBJ1-2
size: few
V: TRBV2
D: NA
DNA: TGTGCCAGCACCGGGGGGGCCGGCTATGGCTACACCTTC
CDR3: CASTGGAGYGYTF

J: TRBJ2-1
size: NA
V: TRBV27
D: NA
DNA: TGTGCCAGCAGTTTTAACGGGTACAATGAGCAGTTCTTC
CDR3: CASSFNGYNEQFF

J: TRBJ1-3
size: NA
V: TRBV5-1
D: NA
DNA: TGCGCCAGCAGCTTGGGGACAGTCTCTGGAAACACCATATATTTT
CDR3: CASSLGTVSGNTIYF

J: TRBJ1-6
size: NA
V: TRBV6-6
D: NA
DNA: TGTGCCCGTCGACAGAGCCCGAGCTCCTATAATTCACCCCTCCACTTT
CDR3: CARRQSPSSYNSPLHF

J: TRBJ2-7
size: NA
V: TRBV29-1
D: NA
DNA: TGCACCTATCTAAGGGGGGAGCAGTACTTC
CDR3: CTYLRGEQYF

J: TRBJ1-4
size: NA
V: TRBV10-3
D: NA
DNA: TGTGCCATCAGTACGGCTTTTAATGAAAAACTGTTTTTT
CDR3: CAISTAFNEKLFF

J: TRBJ2-1
size: NA
V: TRBV27
D: NA
DNA: TGTGCCAGCAGTTTTTCTGGGAGTAAATACAATGAGCAGTTCTTC
CDR3: CASSFSGSKYNEQFF

J: TRBJ1-2
size: NA
V: TRBV28
D: TRBD1
DNA: TGTGCCAGCAGTTTATCCGCAGGGGGTGAATATGGCTACACCTTC
CDR3: CASSLSAGGEYGYTF

J: TRBJ1-5
size: NA
V: TRBV4-1
D: TRBD1
DNA: TGCGCCAGCAGCCGGGACAGGGTAGATCAGCCCCAGCATTTT
CDR3: CASSRDRVDQPQHF

J: TRBJ2-5
size: NA
V: TRBV7-7
D: TRBD2
DNA: TGTGCCAGCAGCCCATCGACTAGCGGGATAGAGACCCAGTACTTC
CDR3: CASSPSTSGIETQYF

J: TRBJ2-7
size: NA
V: TRBV27
D: TRBD2
DNA: TGTGCCAGCAGTTTATCTCCAGCGGGAGACGAGTACGAGCAGTACTTC
CDR3: CASSLSPAGDEYEQYF

J: TRBJ1-4
size: once
V: TRBV30
D: TRBD1
DNA: TGTGCCTGGAGTGTATTTGGGACAGGGGTTGAAAAACTGTTTTTT
CDR3: CAWSVFGTGVEKLFF

J: TRBJ2-1
size: NA
V: TRBV5-1
D: TRBD1
DNA: TGCGCCAGCAGCTTGGCCTTGGGACAGGGGTACAATGAGCAGTTCTTC
CDR3: CASSLALGQGYNEQFF

J: TRBJ2-7
size: NA
V: TRBV19
D: NA
DNA: TGTGCCAGTAGCATACCATACCCAACCTACGAGCAGTACTTC
CDR3: CASSIPYPTYEQYF

J: TRBJ2-7
size: NA
V: TRBV18
D: NA
DNA: TGTGCCAGCTCACCAAGTCTCGGTCGAGCGACCTACGAGCAGTACTTC
CDR3: CASSPSLGRATYEQYF

J: TRBJ1-1
size: NA
V: TRBV21-1
D: NA
DNA: TGTGCCAGCACCGAAGAGATCCCCCAAACTGAAGCTTTCTTT
CDR3: CASTEEIPQTEAFF

J: TRBJ1-1
size: NA
V: TRBV15
D: NA
DNA: TGTGCCACCAGCAGGGGCCAGGCCTCCCGGTACGCTGAAGCTTTCTTT
CDR3: CATSRGQASRYAEAFF

J: TRBJ2-7
size: NA
V: TRBV18
D: NA
DNA: TGTGCCAGCGCACCGGGCCGAGGGGGCGGGAACGAGCAGTACTTC
CDR3: CASAPGRGGGNEQYF

J: TRBJ2-7
size: NA
V: TRBV7-5
D: NA
DNA: TGTGTCAGAAGCTTAGCGAGGGAAGATTCGACCTACGAGCAGTACTTC
CDR3: CVRSLAREDSTYEQYF

J: TRBJ2-5
size: NA
V: TRBV5-4
D: NA
DNA: TGTGCCAGCAGCCAAGGACCGAGGACTCAAGAGACCCAGTACTTC
CDR3: CASSQGPRTQETQYF

J: TRBJ2-1
size: once
V: TRBV4-1
D: TRBD2
DNA: TGCGCCAGCAGCCAAGAGGGTGGTCTAGCGGGAGTTTCTGGGCAGTTCTTC
CDR3: CASSQEGGLAGVSGQFF

J: TRBJ2-1
size: NA
V: TRBV6-5
D: TRBD1
DNA: TGTGCCAGCAGTTACCAACCGGGGACAGGCTACAATGAGCAGTTCTTC
CDR3: CASSYQPGTGYNEQFF

J: TRBJ2-5
size: NA
V: TRBV7-2
D: TRBD2
DNA: TGTGCCAGCAGCTTAGCGCGGGTAGCGGGAGGCCCTCCTCAGTACTTC
CDR3: CASSLARVAGGPPQYF

J: TRBJ2-1
size: NA
V: TRBV11-2
D: TRBD2
DNA: TGTGCCAGCTTCTCCCGGACTAGCGAATCCTACAATGAGCAGTTCTTC
CDR3: CASFSRTSESYNEQFF

J: TRBJ1-2
size: few
V: TRBV14
D: NA
DNA: TGTGCCAGCAGCCAAGGCGCCGACTATGGCTACACCTTC
CDR3: CASSQGADYGYTF

J: TRBJ2-6
size: NA
V: TRBV7-3
D: NA
DNA: TGTGCCAGCAGCTTAACACAGTCTGGGGCCAACGTCCTGACTTTC
CDR3: CASSLTQSGANVLTF

J: TRBJ2-7
size: NA
V: TRBV7-2
D: NA
DNA: TGTGCCAGCAGCTTAGTAACTTACTACGAGCAGTACTTC
CDR3: CASSLVTYYEQYF

J: TRBJ2-3
size: NA
V: TRBV7-3
D: TRBD1
DNA: TGTGCCAGCAGCTTACTGCCGGACAGGGGTAACACAGATACGCAGTATTTT
CDR3: CASSLLPDRGNTDTQYF

J: TRBJ1-2
size: NA
V: TRBV5-1
D: NA
DNA: TGCGCCAGCAGCCTCCCGGGCGGGGGGCGAGATGGCTACACCTTC
CDR3: CASSLPGGGRDGYTF

J: TRBJ2-3
size: NA
V: TRBV5-1
D: TRBD2
DNA: TGCGCCAGCAGCTCGGGACTAGACAACACAGATACGCAGTATTTT
CDR3: CASSSGLDNTDTQYF

J: TRBJ1-2
size: NA
V: TRBV10-3
D: TRBD1
DNA: TGTGCCACTGGGACAGGCCCCTATGGCTACACCTTC
CDR3: CATGTGPYGYTF

J: TRBJ2-7
size: few
V: TRBV18
D: NA
DNA: TGTGCCAGCTCACGCCTGGGGCAGGAAATCTTGACCTACGAGCAGTACTTC
CDR3: CASSRLGQEILTYEQYF

J: TRBJ2-7
size: NA
V: TRBV11-3
D: TRBD1
DNA: TGTGCCAGCAGCCCAGGGGGCTCCTACGAGCAGTACTTC
CDR3: CASSPGGSYEQYF

J: TRBJ2-5
size: NA
V: TRBV5-1
D: TRBD2
DNA: TGCGCCAGCAGCGTTAATAGCGGGAGTGAGACCCAGTACTTC
CDR3: CASSVNSGSETQYF

J: TRBJ1-4
size: NA
V: TRBV27
D: NA
DNA: TGTGCCAGCAGTCAGGACAGAGATGAAAAACTGTTTTTT
CDR3: CASSQDRDEKLFF

J: TRBJ1-1
size: NA
V: TRBV29-1
D: NA
DNA: TGCAGCGTCGGGAGATGGAACACTGAAGCTTTCTTT
CDR3: CSVGRWNTEAFF

J: TRBJ2-3
size: NA
V: TRBV28
D: TRBD2
DNA: TGTGCCAGTAAGCGGGAGGGCCTCGCAGATACGCAGTATTTT
CDR3: CASKREGLADTQYF

J: TRBJ1-4
size: NA
V: TRBV2
D: NA
DNA: TGTGCCAGCCAACCGGGGCTAAGAACCGTGAAACTGTTTTTT
CDR3: CASQPGLRTVKLFF

J: TRBJ2-7
size: once
V: TRBV28
D: NA
DNA: TGTGCCAGCAGTCCTCGGACCTTCGATACCTACGAGCAGTACTTC
CDR3: CASSPRTFDTYEQYF

J: TRBJ2-6
size: NA
V: TRBV5-1
D: NA
DNA: TGCGCCAGCAGCCAAAGCCCGACCACGGGGGGGGCCAACGTCCTGACTTTC
CDR3: CASSQSPTTGGANVLTF

J: TRBJ2-7
size: once
V: TRBV2
D: NA
DNA: TGTGCCAGCAGTTCACCCGGGACTCAAAACGAGCAGTACTTC
CDR3: CASSSPGTQNEQYF

J: TRBJ2-2
size: NA
V: TRBV6-4
D: TRBD2
DNA: TGTGCCAGCAGTGACTCTGCGGGACTAGCGGGTGCCCCCGGGGAGCTGTTTTTT
CDR3: CASSDSAGLAGAPGELFF

J: TRBJ1-2
size: NA
V: TRBV30
D: NA
DNA: TGTGCCTGGAGTGTACGGTGGACTGAGGGCTACACCTTC
CDR3: CAWSVRWTEGYTF

J: TRBJ2-3
size: NA
V: TRBV19
D: NA
DNA: TGTGCCAGTAGGCTGGGGGGCGTGAAAGATACGCAGTATTTT
CDR3: CASRLGGVKDTQYF